The T cell receptor (beta chain) under discussion was sequenced for a study of read filtering for tumor transcriptome and immune sequencing (TCRdb year 2020). With respect to the entire study: Of the patients in the cohort, about 16 were male and roughly 13 were female, and their mean age was 65.9 years, with a range of about 45 to 80. The study compared TCR repertoires from targeted immune repertoire sequencing and bulk whole-transcriptome sequencing run on the same bone marrow samples. Whole-transcriptome libraries were prepared with the TruSeq RNA Access Library Prep Kit after DNase treatment. Under revised international staging, roughly eight patients fell into R-ISS I, some 15 into R-ISS II and about 7 into R-ISS III. Per sample, about 4.05 to 11 million TCR-region mapped reads were obtained with IR-seq, compared with only about 85 to 1273 with RNA-seq. As a main aim, a read-filtering strategy for immune repertoire data was addressed, with the specific question being whether clonotypes supported by a single read should be removed.

Notes on this clonotype: Its specific antigen is unknown. This likely came from a read error, as a far larger clone is one base away.

From cysteine to phenylalanine, the CDR3 is 13 amino acids long. Only CDR3 DNA is held: 39 bases, read in frame from base 1. General study outcomes and caveats: Single-read clonotypes made up 80% to 85% of clonotypes but only approximately 4% of total reads in IR-seq, compared with 65% to 75% of clonotypes and approximately 45% of reads in RNA-seq. The sorted CD138-negative fraction was not purified T cells but a mixed bone marrow immune population. IR-seq captured clonotypes at much higher depth and more reliably than RNA-seq, and smaller IR-seq throughput sufficed to identify most shared clonotypes. Removing single-read clonotypes increased the correlation between IR-seq and RNA-seq shared clonotype proportions.

Each patient had bone marrow sampled at the time of active disease. Isolation of bone marrow mononuclear cells was performed by Ficoll-Hypaque density gradient centrifugation. CD138-negative cells were obtained by negative selection after labeling with CD138 magnetic microbeads on a MACS separator, removing myeloma plasma cells. Flow cytometry with CD138 antibodies on an Attune NxT was used to check how pure the isolated cells were. TRIzol reagent was used to extract total RNA, which was then quantified with a NanoDrop spectrophotometer. Paired RNA-seq and IR-seq were performed on the CD138-negative bone marrow sample of each patient. The Immunoverse kit was used to build TCR libraries from about 430 ng RNA, with molecular barcoded adaptors covering alpha/delta and beta/gamma chains. TCR library preparation used the same RNA that was used for transcriptome sequencing. Sequencing of the TCR libraries was done on an Illumina HiSeq 4000 with 2 x 150 cycles. In the original analysis: Using MiXCR, which included quality filtering and error correction, TCR reads were aligned to human V, D, J and C references and then assembled into CDR3 clonotypes. The tcR package in R was used to analyze clonotype counts and gene usage diversity. For inspection of raw mapping reads, RNA-seq reads were mapped by STAR aligner version 2.5.3a onto GRCh37 of the human genome. To test how sequencing depth affected the clonotypes detected, IR-seq fastq files were randomly downsampled with Seqtk 1.3. TCRdb itself trimmed the public reads at Q25 with fastp, ran MiXCR and retained productive beta chains. A single entry per CDR3 protein holds the most common genes and DNA from its merged rows. Clone size and V and J calls follow TCRdb, not the original study. This sample gives roughly 38,000 distinct CDR3 sequences in total; 14% of them show up just once. The ten most abundant clones make up 5.5% to 7% of the sample.

This chain joins TRBV12-3 or TRBV12-4 to TRBJ1-1, with the D segment identity uncertain. This receptor was obtained from a donor aged 40 or over with multiple myeloma. The sequenced material came from a population of CD138-negative cells sorted from bone marrow. The cell subset or site label corresponds to: bone marrow mononuclear cells depleted of CD138+ plasma/myeloma cells by negative magnetic selection. The CDR3 loop reads CASSLIRNTETFF. The base sequence is TGTGCCAGCAGTTTAATCAGAAACACTGAAACTTTCTTT.